A single count supports the clone carrying this T cell receptor (beta chain). What it binds is not known. Vbeta (60) and Jbeta (13) primers were used in the PCR. The repertoire was sequenced with immunoSEQ multiplex PCR; TCRdb's copy has only in-frame clones and lacks some. The table includes approximately 170,000 clones, over 80% detected once. The sample comes from a study of cytomegalovirus exposure and HLA in healthy donors. Study-wide points: In a later analysis, at a false discovery rate of 0.05, 16,951 TCR beta sequences were associated with HLA alleles. High sensitivity and specificity were reportedly achieved when the classifier diagnosed cytomegalovirus status.

Germline CDR1 LGHNT, CDR2 FRNRAP. Trimming stripped 5 bases from V and 10 bases from J, with 13 bases between. CDR3 size: 12 residues. The receptor was isolated from a boy aged 2 to 10 in good health and CMV-seronegative. Sequencing input: PBMCs. The chain is built from TRBV12-5 and TRBJ2-3; the D is unclear. Here the CDR3 DNA reads TGTGCTAGTGGTGCAAAGCACCCCGCGCAGTATTTT. This codes for CASGAKHPAQYF.